This note documents a single T cell receptor (beta chain) sequence. Its antigen is not known. This record comes from a study of cytomegalovirus exposure and HLA in healthy donors. Regarding the study as a whole: Some V segments (TRBV6-2 and TRBV6-3 among them) were excluded as indistinguishable.

Both 60 Vbeta primers and 13 Jbeta primers went into the PCR. The method was immunoSEQ multiplex PCR; TCRdb's version includes in-frame clones alone and lacks a portion of them. The sample lists roughly 150,000 clones, 70% occurring once. The length of the CDR3 is 13 residues. From germline, CDR1 is SGHDN and CDR2 FVKESK. V lost 1 base and J 5 bases, leaving 8 bases between the germline ends. The genes are TRBV14 and TRBJ1-2, with a weak D call TRBD1 (5 bases). Input material: PBMCs. The TCR sequence derives from a woman aged 60-75 years in good health and CMV-seropositive. CDR3 DNA sequence: TGTGCCAGCAGCCAAGTAAGGGGTTATGGCTACACCTTC. It translates to CASSQVRGYGYTF.